The entry below gives a single T cell receptor (beta chain) sequence along with its context. Sequenced by immunoSEQ multiplex PCR; TCRdb stores in-frame clones only, minus some. Of 150,000 or so clones detected, roughly nine tenths appear once; the ten largest clones hold more than 1.3%. This sample was taken from a study of T cell responses to AZD1222 COVID-19 vaccine. Analyses pooled second doses at about 4 or about 12 weeks. CDR3 length equals 13 residues. CDR1 SNHLY and CDR2 FYNNEI come from the germline V gene. Trimming cost V 5 bases and J 8 bases; bases outside gene matches: 8. Sequenced here: peripheral blood, sampled 28 days after the second AZD1222 dose. This sequence was found in an adult who received the AZD1222 COVID-19 vaccine. The J gene is TRBJ1-2, the V gene TRBV2; 7 bases fit TRBD1. This chain's CDR3 is CASSPTGQEGYTF. For the CDR3, the DNA is TGTGCCAGCAGTCCGACAGGGCAGGAGGGCTACACCTTC.